This T cell receptor (beta chain) appears in the sequencing data of a study of cytomegalovirus exposure and HLA in healthy donors. Study as a whole: Around 77 million unique TCRs from HLA-typed donors made up an early data release.

This PCR relied on a set of 60 Vbeta primers and 13 Jbeta primers. TCRdb keeps only in-frame clones here, not all; method: immunoSEQ multiplex PCR. The sample holds some 66,000 clones, roughly 73% seen once. The source is a man between 35 and 55 years old in good health and CMV-seronegative. Sample: PBMCs.

CDR3 nucleotides: TGTGCCAGTAGTCGTGCTCCGGGACAGGGGATTTCCCTCAATGGCTACACCTTC. It encodes CASSRAPGQGISLNGYTF. This rearrangement joins TRBV19 to TRBJ1-2; 10 bases line up with TRBD1. Germline values: CDR1 LNHDA, CDR2 SQIVND (reference sequence). The J segment lost 6 bases and the V segment lost 5 bases, leaving 18 bases of the junction unmatched. This CDR3 region has 18 residues. Supplemented by reference TRBV19 and TRBJ1-2, the full variable domain reads DGGITQSPKYLFRKEGQNVTLSCEQNLNHDAMYWYRQDPGQGLRLIYYSQIVNDFQKGDIAEGYSVSREKKESFPLTVTSAQKNPTAFYLCASSRAPGQGISLNGYTFGSGTRLTVV.